This T cell receptor beta chain was recorded in a study of a mutant IDH1 vaccine in newly diagnosed glioma (dated by TCRdb to the early 2020s). Some background on the complete study: Of the approximately 30 treated patients, around 62% were male and 37.5% were female, and a mean age of around 40 years was recorded. Before enrollment, most patients had been given radiochemotherapy with temozolomide as standard therapy, while the rest had received either radiotherapy alone or temozolomide alone. Peripheral blood was collected at six visits: V03 (baseline), V05, V07, V10, V12 and V13. Longitudinal TCRB deep sequencing was performed for 20 to 30 treated patients wherever samples were available for exploratory analyses.

The research as a whole found: PBMC samples for TCRB deep sequencing were selected based on availability. According to the authors, sample limitations meant that analyses of patient blood samples could not be reproduced. Immune responses induced by the vaccine were seen in roughly 95% of patients across multiple MHC alleles. Pseudoprogression seemed to be unrelated to changes in the top peripheral T cell clonotypes found by TCRB sequencing.

Read against the paper, the sample's time point label means: baseline, week 1 (first vaccination visit). The treatment or condition label here, explained by the study, means: pre-vaccination baseline after standard-of-care therapy. Donors had newly diagnosed WHO grade 3 or 4 IDH1-mutant astrocytomas with loss of nuclear ATRX. The samples were drawn from NOA16, a multicentre, single-arm, open-label phase I trial in Germany that tested a mutant IDH1 peptide vaccine in humans for the first time. Blood drawn at visit V03 was used as the baseline sample for immunogenicity testing. Genomic DNA for TCRB sequencing was extracted from EDTA blood using the DNeasy Blood and Tissue Kit. From its cysteine to its phenylalanine, the CDR3 spans 16 amino acids. Only the CDR3 region is kept as DNA, spanning 48 bases read in frame from base 1. The junction shows trimming of 2 bases on V and 4 bases on J, and the gene matches do not reach 5 bases of it. The germline V gene provides CDR1 MNHEY and CDR2 SVGAGI.

On this clone: The antigen this receptor binds is unknown. No per-base quality is available; no much larger clone lies one base away.

Receptor amplification or capture employed the immunoSEQ multiplex PCR assay. Rearranged TCR beta chain sequences were amplified using the hsTCRB Kit according to the manufacturer's protocol. An Illumina MiSeq was used to sequence the TCRB libraries. Concerning the study's data processing: The kit vendor's proprietary platform handled demultiplexing, trimming and gene mapping. The table comes from immuneACCESS by way of TCRdb, which keeps in-frame sequences with V and J called. Part of the clones is missing from these tables; in studies checked, under half for an unresolved V gene and the rest for unknown reasons. Clonal size and the V and J genes are those of that table, whereas D and trimming came from the DNA. The sample has tens of thousands of clones on record, 60% to 85% of them singletons. 1.5% to 2% of the sample goes to the ten largest clones.

The sequences come from PBMCs, collected from a glioma patient treated with radiotherapy, temozolomide or both. Here the chain combines TRBV6-5 and TRBJ2-7; the junction holds 13 bases that match TRBD2. This sequence originates from a woman aged 40 to 50 with glioma. The CDR3 region reads CASSYPGLAGDYEQYF. The DNA reads as follows: TGTGCCAGCAGTTACCCTGGACTAGCGGGGGATTACGAGCAGTACTTC.